This record covers a single T cell receptor beta chain. There is no known antigen for this receptor. The record has no base qualities; no much larger clone is one base away. Including the terminal cysteine and phenylalanine, the CDR3 comprises 13 residues. Here the CDR3 DNA is all that survives: 39 bases in frame from base 1. The V and J ends are trimmed by 4 bases and 4 bases, leaving 9 bases between them. The germline V gene specifies MGHRA as CDR1 and YSYEKL as CDR2. Samples from volunteer blood donors who had recovered from COVID-19 were contributed by a second Seattle source. Whole blood was collected in K2EDTA tubes by collaborating institutions according to the institutions' own protocols. For TCRbeta analysis, collaborators shipped samples as frozen whole blood, isolated PBMCs, or DNA extracted from either of those sample types. The immunoSEQ Assay, a bias-controlled multiplex PCR, was used to amplify TCRbeta CDR3 regions from genomic DNA. The study's processing was this. The number of nucleated cells in each sample was estimated from the amplification of reference gene primers within the assay. Sequence reads were collapsed and filtered to measure the absolute abundance of every unique TCRbeta CDR3 rearrangement. For each sample, productive Simpson clonality was calculated as the square root of Simpson's diversity index across productive rearrangements. This is the immuneACCESS table as TCRdb keeps it, with only in-frame sequences that have V and J called. A part of the clones is gone; compared with another copy, unresolved V genes explain less than half, and the rest is unexplained. V, J and clone size are those of that table, while D and trimming were read from the DNA. Counted in this sample were hundreds of thousands of clones; around 90% of them appeared once. The top ten clones comprise about 6% of the sample.

The data are from a study of blood T cell repertoires in COVID-19 (dated by TCRdb to between 2020 and 2021). Broadly, across the study: Samples covering the acute and convalescent phases of COVID-19 were provided by collaborators in the United States, Italy and Spain. The material from the prospective study consisted of cDNA or gDNA derived from T cells, B-cell-depleted T cells, or PBMCs. Deeply sampled blood TCRbeta repertoires from subjects exposed to, actively infected with, or recovered from COVID-19 were included in the dataset. The repertoires were released in a freely available public database meant as a resource for research on the immune response to SARS-CoV-2. The samples were drawn from the first 160 participants of the ongoing ImmuneRACE study and from 1,254 subjects provided by 6 global collaborators. Sample metadata almost always included a de-identified subject ID, COVID-19 status, age in years and sex. Where available, HLA class I and class II types were taken from metadata supplied by the sample provider and were not determined by assay-based typing.

Results the study describes overall, beyond this receptor: How much clinical and demographic metadata was included differed by source and by participant, and the metadata was provided uncurated.

This clonotype was sampled from a man in his 60s who had recovered from COVID-19. The sample comprised peripheral blood. Recombination linked TRBV4-1 to TRBJ2-3; no confident D gene assignment can be made. In nucleotides, the sequence is TGCGCCAGCAGCCTCCGAGATTCAGATACGCAGTATTTT. This is translated as CASSLRDSDTQYF.